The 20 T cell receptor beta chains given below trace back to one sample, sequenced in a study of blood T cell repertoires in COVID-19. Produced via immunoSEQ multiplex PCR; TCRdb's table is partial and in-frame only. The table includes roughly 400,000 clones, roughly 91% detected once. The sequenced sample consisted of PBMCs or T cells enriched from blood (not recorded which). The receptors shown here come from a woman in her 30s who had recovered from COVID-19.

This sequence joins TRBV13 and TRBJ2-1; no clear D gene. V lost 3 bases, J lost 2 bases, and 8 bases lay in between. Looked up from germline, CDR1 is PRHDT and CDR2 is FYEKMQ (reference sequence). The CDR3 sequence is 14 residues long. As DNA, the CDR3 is TGTGCCAGCAGCTTCGCCCCAGCCTACAATGAGCAGTTCTTC. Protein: CASSFAPAYNEQFF.

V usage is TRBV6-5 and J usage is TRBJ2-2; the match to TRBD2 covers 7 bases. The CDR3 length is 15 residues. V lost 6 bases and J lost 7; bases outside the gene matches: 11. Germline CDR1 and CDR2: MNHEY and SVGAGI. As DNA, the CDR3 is TGTGCCAGCAGGACCACTAGCGAACGAAACGGGGAGCTGTTTTTT. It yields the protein CASRTTSERNGELFF.

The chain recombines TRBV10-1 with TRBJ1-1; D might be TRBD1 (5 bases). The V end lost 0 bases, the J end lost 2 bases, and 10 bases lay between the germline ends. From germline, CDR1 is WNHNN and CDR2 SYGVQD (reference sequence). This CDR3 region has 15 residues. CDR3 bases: TGCGCCAGCAGTGAGTCGAGACAGCGAAACACTGAAGCTTTCTTT. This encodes CASSESRQRNTEAFF.

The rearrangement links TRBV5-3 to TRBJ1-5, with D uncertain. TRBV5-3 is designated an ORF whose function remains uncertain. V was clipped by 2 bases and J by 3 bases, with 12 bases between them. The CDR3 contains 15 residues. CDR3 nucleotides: TGTGCCAGAAGCTTACCCCAGGTTTACAATCAGCCCCAGCATTTT. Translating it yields CARSLPQVYNQPQHF.

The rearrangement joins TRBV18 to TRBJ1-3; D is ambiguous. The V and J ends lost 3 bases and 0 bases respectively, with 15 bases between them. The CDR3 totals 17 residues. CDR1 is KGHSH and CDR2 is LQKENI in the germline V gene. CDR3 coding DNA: TGTGCCAGCTCACCGTTAAGGAGTAGCCCCTCTGGAAACACCATATATTTT. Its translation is CASSPLRSSPSGNTIYF.

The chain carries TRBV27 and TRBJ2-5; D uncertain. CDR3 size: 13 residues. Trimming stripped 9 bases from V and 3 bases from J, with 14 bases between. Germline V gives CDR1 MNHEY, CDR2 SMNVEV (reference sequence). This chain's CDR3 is CASSRTDKETQYF. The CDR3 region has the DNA TGTGCCAGTTCACGAACTGATAAAGAGACCCAGTACTTC.

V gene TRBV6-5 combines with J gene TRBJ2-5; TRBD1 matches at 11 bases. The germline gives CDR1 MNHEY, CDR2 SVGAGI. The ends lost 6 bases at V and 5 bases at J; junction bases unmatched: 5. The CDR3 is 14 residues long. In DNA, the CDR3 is TGTGCCAGCAGCAGGACAGGGGGCTCGGAGACCCAGTACTTC. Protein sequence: CASSRTGGSETQYF.

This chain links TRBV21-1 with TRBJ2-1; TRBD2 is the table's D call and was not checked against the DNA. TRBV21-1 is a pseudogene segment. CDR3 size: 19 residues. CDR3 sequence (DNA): TGTGCCAGCAGCCATCCGAGCCAAGGACTAGCGGGAGTGAACGATGAGCAGTTCTTC. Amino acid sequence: CASSHPSQGLAGVNDEQFF.

The CDR3 DNA sequence: TGTGCCAGCAGGGTTAATACAGCCACAGATACGCAGTATTTT. Translation gives CASRVNTATDTQYF. This sequence joins TRBV2 and TRBJ2-3, with no clear D. The V end lost 6 bases, the J end lost 2 bases, and 12 bases lay between the germline ends. The CDR3 runs to 14 residues. Germline V CDR1 and CDR2: SNHLY, FYNNEI.

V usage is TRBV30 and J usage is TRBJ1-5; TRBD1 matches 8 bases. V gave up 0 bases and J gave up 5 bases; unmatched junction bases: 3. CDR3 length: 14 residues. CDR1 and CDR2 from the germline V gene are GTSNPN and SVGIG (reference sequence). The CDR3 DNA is TGTGCCTGGAGTGTTGACAGGGGTCATCAGCCCCAGCATTTT. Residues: CAWSVDRGHQPQHF.

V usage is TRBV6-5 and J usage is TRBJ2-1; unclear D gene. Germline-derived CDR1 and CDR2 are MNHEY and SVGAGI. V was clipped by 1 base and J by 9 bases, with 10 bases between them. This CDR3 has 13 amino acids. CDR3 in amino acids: CASSYLRFSEQFF. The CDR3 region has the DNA TGTGCCAGCAGTTACTTGAGGTTCTCTGAGCAGTTCTTC.

CDR3 nucleotide sequence: TGTGCCAGCAGCCAAGACCCGGGAGCGCCAGCTACCTACAATGAGCAGTTCTTC. Translating gives CASSQDPGAPATYNEQFF. This sequence joins TRBV4-2 and TRBJ2-1, with a tentative D call TRBD2 (6 bases). The CDR3 length is 18 residues. Germline CDR1 reads LGHNA; CDR2 reads YNFKEQ. V lost 0 bases and J 2 bases, leaving 17 bases between the germline ends.

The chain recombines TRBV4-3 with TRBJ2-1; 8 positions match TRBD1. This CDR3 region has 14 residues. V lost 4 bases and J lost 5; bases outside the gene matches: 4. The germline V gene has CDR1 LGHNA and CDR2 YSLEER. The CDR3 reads CASSRDRGDNEQFF. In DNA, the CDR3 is TGCGCCAGCAGCCGTGACAGGGGCGACAATGAGCAGTTCTTC.

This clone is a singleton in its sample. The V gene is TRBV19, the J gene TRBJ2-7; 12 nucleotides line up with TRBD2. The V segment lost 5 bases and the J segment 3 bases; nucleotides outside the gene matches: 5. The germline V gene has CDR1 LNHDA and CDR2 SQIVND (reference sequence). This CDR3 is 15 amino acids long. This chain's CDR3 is CASSPSGRAVYEQYF. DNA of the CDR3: TGTGCCAGTAGTCCTAGCGGGAGGGCTGTCTACGAGCAGTACTTC.

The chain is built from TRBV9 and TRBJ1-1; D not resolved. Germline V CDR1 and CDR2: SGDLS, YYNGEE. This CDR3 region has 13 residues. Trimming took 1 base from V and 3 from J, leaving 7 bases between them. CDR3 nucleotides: TGTGCCAGCAGCGTACAACTTGACACTGAAGCTTTCTTT. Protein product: CASSVQLDTEAFF.

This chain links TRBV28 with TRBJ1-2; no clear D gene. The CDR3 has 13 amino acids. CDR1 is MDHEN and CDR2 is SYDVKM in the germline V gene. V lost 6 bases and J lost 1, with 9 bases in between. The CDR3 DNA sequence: TGTGCCAGCAGCCTAGAGCGTAACTATGGCTACACCTTC. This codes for CASSLERNYGYTF.

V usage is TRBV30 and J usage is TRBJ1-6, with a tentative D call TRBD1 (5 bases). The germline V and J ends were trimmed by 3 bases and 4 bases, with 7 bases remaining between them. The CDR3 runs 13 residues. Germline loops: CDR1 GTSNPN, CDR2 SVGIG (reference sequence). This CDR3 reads CAWSRQYNSPLHF. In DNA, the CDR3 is TGTGCCTGGAGCAGACAGTATAATTCACCCCTCCACTTT. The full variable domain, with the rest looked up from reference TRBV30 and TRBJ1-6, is SQTIHQWPATLVQPVGSPLSLECTVEGTSNPNLYWYRQAAGRGLQLLFYSVGIGQISSEVPQNLSASRPQDRQFILSSKKLLLSDSGFYLCAWSRQYNSPLHFGNGTRLTVT.

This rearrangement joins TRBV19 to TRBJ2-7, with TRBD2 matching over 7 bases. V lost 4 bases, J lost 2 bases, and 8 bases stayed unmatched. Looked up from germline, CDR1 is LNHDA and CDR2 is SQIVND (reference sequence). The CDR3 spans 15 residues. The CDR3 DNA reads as TGTGCCAGTAGTAATTCCCTAGCGGTTCCCTACGAGCAGTACTTC. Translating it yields CASSNSLAVPYEQYF.

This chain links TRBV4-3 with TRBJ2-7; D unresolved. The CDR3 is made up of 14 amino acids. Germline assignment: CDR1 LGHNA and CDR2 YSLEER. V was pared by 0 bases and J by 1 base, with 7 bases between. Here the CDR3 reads CASSQDDGSYEQYF. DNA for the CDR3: TGCGCCAGCAGCCAAGATGACGGGTCCTACGAGCAGTACTTC.

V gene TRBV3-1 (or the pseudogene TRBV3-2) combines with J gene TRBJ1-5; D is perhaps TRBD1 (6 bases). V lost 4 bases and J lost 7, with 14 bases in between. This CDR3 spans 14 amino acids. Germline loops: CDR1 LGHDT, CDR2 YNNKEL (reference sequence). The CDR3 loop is CASSLSTGTQPQHF. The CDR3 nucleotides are TGTGCCAGCAGCCTAAGTACAGGGACCCAGCCCCAGCATTTT.